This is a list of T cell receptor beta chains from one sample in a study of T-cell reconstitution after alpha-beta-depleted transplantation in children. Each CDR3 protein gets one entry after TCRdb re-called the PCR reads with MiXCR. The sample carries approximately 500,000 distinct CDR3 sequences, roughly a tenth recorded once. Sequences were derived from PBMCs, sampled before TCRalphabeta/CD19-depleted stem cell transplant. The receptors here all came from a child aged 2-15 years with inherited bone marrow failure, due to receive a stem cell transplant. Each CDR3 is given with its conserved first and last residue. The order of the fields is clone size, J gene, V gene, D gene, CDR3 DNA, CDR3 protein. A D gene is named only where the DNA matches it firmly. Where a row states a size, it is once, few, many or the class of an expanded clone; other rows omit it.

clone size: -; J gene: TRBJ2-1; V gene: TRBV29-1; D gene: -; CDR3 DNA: TGCAGCGTTGAAGAATTCGATGCCTACAATGAGCAGTTCTTC; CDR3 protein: CSVEEFDAYNEQFF
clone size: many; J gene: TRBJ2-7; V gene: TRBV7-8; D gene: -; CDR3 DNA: TGTGCCAGCAGCTCGCCCCCAACAGGGACCCTTGGGGGCGAGCAGTACTTC; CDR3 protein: CASSSPPTGTLGGEQYF
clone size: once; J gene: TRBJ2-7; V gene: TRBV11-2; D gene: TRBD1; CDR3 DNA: TGTGCCAGCAGGAATACAGGGGGCGGAGGAAACTACGAGCAGTACTTC; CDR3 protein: CASRNTGGGGNYEQYF
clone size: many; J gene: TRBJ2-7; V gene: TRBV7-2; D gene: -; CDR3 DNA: TGTGCCAGCAGCTTAGATTCCCTAGGTCTGTACGAGCAGTACTTC; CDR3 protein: CASSLDSLGLYEQYF
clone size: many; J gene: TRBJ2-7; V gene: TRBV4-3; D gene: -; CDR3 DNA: TGCGCCAGCAGCCAAAGACTGACAGATAGCTACGAGCAGTACTTC; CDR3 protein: CASSQRLTDSYEQYF
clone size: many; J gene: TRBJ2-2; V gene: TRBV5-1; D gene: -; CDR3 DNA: TGCGCCAGCAGCTCCCGCACCGACACCGGGGAGCTGTTTTTT; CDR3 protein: CASSSRTDTGELFF
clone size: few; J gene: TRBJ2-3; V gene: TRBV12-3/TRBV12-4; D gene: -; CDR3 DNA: TGTGCCAGCAGTTTGGGAGGAACACCCACAGATACGCAGTATTTT; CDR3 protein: CASSLGGTPTDTQYF
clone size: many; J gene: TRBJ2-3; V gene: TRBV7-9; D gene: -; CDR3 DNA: TGTGCCAGCAGCTTGGTGGGAGAGACCACAGATACGCAGTATTTT; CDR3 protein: CASSLVGETTDTQYF
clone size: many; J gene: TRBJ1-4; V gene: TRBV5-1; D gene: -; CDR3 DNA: TGCGCCAGCAGCTTGCAGGGGAAGGAAAAACTGTTTTTT; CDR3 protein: CASSLQGKEKLFF
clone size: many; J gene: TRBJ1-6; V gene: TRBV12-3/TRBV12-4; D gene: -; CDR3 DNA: TGTGCCAGCAGACCCTCCCCCTTATTGAATTCACCCCTCCACTTT; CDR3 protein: CASRPSPLLNSPLHF
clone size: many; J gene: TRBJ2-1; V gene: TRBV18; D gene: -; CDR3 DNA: TGTGCCAGCTCACCTCTACAGGGTTCCTACAATGAGCAGTTCTTC; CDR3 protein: CASSPLQGSYNEQFF
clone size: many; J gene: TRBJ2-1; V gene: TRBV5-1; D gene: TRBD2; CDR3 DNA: TGCGCCAGCAGCTTGGCCCCCGGGGGGTCGTACAATGAGCAGTTCTTC; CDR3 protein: CASSLAPGGSYNEQFF
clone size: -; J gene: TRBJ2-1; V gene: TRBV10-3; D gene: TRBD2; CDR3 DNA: TGTGCCATCAGGGAAAGACTAGCGGGAGGGCGCAATGAGCAGTTCTTC; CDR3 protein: CAIRERLAGGRNEQFF
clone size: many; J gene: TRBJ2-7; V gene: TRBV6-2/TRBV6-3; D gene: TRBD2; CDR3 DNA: TGTGCCAGCAACCCGACTAGCGGGACCTACGAGCAGTACTTC; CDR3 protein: CASNPTSGTYEQYF
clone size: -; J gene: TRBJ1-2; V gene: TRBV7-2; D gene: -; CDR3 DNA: TGTGCCAGCAGCTTAGGTTGGCAGACCTATGGCTACACCTTC; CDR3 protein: CASSLGWQTYGYTF
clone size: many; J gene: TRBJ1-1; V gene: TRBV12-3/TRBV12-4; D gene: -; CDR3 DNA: TGTGCCAGCAGAGGGGCCGGCTTAGGGGCTTTCTTT; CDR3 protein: CASRGAGLGAFF
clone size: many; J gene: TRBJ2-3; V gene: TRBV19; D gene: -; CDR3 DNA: TGTGCCAGTAGTGACCGAGAGCGGGTTAGCACAGATACGCAGTATTTT; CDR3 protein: CASSDRERVSTDTQYF
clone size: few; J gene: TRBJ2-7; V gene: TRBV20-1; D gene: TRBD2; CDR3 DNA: TGCAGTGCTAGTGGGGTAGCGGGGAGCTCCTACGAGCAGTACTTC; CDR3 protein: CSASGVAGSSYEQYF
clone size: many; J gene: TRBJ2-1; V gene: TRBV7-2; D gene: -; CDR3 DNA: TGTGCCAGCAGCTTAGTAGGGACCGGGACGGTACCTGGGTCGGCCTACAATGAGCAGTTCTTC; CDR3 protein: CASSLVGTGTVPGSAYNEQFF
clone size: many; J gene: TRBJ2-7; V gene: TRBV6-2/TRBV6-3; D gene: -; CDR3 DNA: TGTGCCAGCAGTTACACAGGCTCCTACGAGCAGTACTTC; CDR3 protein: CASSYTGSYEQYF
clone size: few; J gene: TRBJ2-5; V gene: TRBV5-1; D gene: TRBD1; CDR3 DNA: TGCGCCAGCAGCTGGGCAGGGGGTAGACAAGAGACCCAGTACTTC; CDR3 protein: CASSWAGGRQETQYF
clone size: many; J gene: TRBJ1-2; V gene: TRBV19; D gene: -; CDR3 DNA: TGTGCCAGTAATAGACACTATGGCTACACCTTC; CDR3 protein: CASNRHYGYTF
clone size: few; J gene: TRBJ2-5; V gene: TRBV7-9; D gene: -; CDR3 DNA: TGTGCCAGCATGGATGAACTACTCGGGAGTAGGATGGCCCAGTACTTC; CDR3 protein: CASMDELLGSRMAQYF
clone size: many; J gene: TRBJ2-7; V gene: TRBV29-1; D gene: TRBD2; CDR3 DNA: TGCAGCGCAAAAGCGGGAGGGCTTCTCGACGAGCAGTACTTC; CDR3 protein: CSAKAGGLLDEQYF
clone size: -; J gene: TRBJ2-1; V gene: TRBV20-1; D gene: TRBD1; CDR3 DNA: TGCAGTGCTAGAACAGGGGGCGCGGATTACAATGAGCAGTTCTTC; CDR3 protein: CSARTGGADYNEQFF
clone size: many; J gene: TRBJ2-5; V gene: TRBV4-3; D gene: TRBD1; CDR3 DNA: TGCGCCAGCAGCCAAGATGTCGGGACAGGCGGGGAGACCCAGTACTTC; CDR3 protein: CASSQDVGTGGETQYF
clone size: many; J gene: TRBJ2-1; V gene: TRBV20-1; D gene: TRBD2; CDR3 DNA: TGCAGTGCTAGAGATCCGGGACTAGCAGATGAGCAGTTCTTC; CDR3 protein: CSARDPGLADEQFF
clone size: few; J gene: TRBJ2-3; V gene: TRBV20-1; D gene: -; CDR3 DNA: TGCAGTGCTTTCTACCCAAGGGCAGATACGCAGTATTTT; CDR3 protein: CSAFYPRADTQYF
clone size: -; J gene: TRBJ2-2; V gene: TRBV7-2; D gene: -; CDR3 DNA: TGTGCCAGCAGCGAACCAGGTCCCGGGGAGCTGTTTTTT; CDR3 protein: CASSEPGPGELFF
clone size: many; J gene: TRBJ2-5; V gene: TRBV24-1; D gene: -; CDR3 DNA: TGTGCCACCAGTGAGGGGTTGCAAGAGACCCAGTACTTC; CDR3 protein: CATSEGLQETQYF
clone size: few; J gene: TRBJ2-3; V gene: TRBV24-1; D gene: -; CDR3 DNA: TGTGCCACCAGTGATCTCGCAGATACGCAGTATTTT; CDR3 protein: CATSDLADTQYF
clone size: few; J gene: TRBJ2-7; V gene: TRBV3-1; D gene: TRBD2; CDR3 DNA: TGTGCCAGCAGCCCGGGACTAGCCCACCTCTACGAGCAGTACTTC; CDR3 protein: CASSPGLAHLYEQYF
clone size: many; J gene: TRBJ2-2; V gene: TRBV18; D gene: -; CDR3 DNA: TGTGCCAGCTCACCGCCCGGGGGCCCGAACACCGGGGAGCTGTTTTTT; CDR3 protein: CASSPPGGPNTGELFF
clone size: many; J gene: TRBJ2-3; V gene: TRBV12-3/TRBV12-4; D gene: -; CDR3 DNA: TGTGCCAGCAGCCCCCCGGCGGGATTCCAGTCAGATACGCAGTATTTT; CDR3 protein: CASSPPAGFQSDTQYF
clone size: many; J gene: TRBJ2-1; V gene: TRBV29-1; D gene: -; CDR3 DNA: TGCAGCGTGGTTCGGGACGACTACAATGAGCAGTTCTTC; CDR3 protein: CSVVRDDYNEQFF
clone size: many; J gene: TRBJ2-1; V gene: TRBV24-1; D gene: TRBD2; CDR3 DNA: TGTGCCACCAGTGATTTGGAGGGGCTAGCGGGAGGAGAGCAGTTCTTC; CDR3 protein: CATSDLEGLAGGEQFF
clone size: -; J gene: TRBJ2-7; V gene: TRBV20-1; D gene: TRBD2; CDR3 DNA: TGCAGTGCTAGAGGCCTTAGCGGGAGGGCCGACGAGCAGTACTTC; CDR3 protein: CSARGLSGRADEQYF
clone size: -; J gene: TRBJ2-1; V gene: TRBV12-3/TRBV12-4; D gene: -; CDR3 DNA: TGTGCCAGCAGTTTATACTTATTTAGGGATAAGGGTTACAATGAGCAGTTCTTC; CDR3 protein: CASSLYLFRDKGYNEQFF